The 5 T cell receptor beta chains below all came from one sample that was sequenced in a study of PD-1 blockade in classical Hodgkin lymphoma. Libraries were prepared by immunoSEQ multiplex PCR; TCRdb keeps only in-frame clonotypes and omits some of them. The data hold more than 15,000 clones, with roughly nine tenths observed a single time. Stated time point: newly diagnosed, previously untreated cHL patient sample. The sample taken for sequencing was peripheral blood mononuclear cells (PBMCs). These receptors were collected from a human donor with classical Hodgkin lymphoma.

V usage is TRBV9 and J usage is TRBJ2-3; TRBD2 aligns across 9 bases. Losses at the gene ends were 0 bases for V and 2 bases for J; bases not matched to a gene: 4. The germline V gene has CDR1 SGDLS and CDR2 YYNGEE. The CDR3 has 16 amino acids. In DNA form, the CDR3 reads TGTGCCAGCAGCGTAGGACTAGCGGTCATCACAGATACGCAGTATTTT. The encoded protein is CASSVGLAVITDTQYF.

This sequence joins TRBV7-2 and TRBJ2-6; weak D call: TRBD2 (6 bases). Per germline, CDR1 SGHTA and CDR2 FQGNSA. With 2 bases removed from V and 1 base from J, the gap between germline ends came to 18 bases. The CDR3 runs to 19 residues. The CDR3 reads CASSLKGRLAGSGANVLTF. CDR3 sequence (DNA): TGTGCCAGCAGCTTAAAGGGGAGGCTCGCTGGGTCTGGGGCCAACGTCCTGACTTTC.

The V call is TRBV11-3, the J call TRBJ2-5; maybe TRBD1 (6 bases). The germline V gene encodes CDR1 SGHNT and CDR2 YENEEA. V lost 2 bases, J lost 3 bases, and 7 bases lay in between. This CDR3 is built from 13 residues. The CDR3 DNA reads as TGTGCCAGCAGCTTAAACAGGGAAGAGACCCAGTACTTC. Translated, it gives CASSLNREETQYF.

V is TRBV28 and J is TRBJ2-4, with 8 bases lining up with TRBD2. The CDR3 runs to 18 residues. V lost 2 bases and J lost 0; bases outside the gene matches: 9. Germline V gene lookup returns CDR1 MDHEN and CDR2 SYDVKM. The CDR3 coding sequence is TGTGCCAGCAGTTTAACTAGCGGAGCTAATCTAGCCAAAAACATTCAGTACTTC. Its protein is CASSLTSGANLAKNIQYF.

Here the CDR3 DNA reads TGTGCCAGCAGCCATTTCTTATTCCTCCGGGACAGACAAGAGACCCAGTACTTC. Translated, it gives CASSHFLFLRDRQETQYF. The chain employs TRBV14 and TRBJ2-5, with TRBD1 matching over 7 bases. The CDR3 length is 18 residues. The trim removed 3 bases at V and 2 bases at J, leaving 15 bases unmatched. The germline V gene encodes CDR1 SGHDN and CDR2 FVKESK.